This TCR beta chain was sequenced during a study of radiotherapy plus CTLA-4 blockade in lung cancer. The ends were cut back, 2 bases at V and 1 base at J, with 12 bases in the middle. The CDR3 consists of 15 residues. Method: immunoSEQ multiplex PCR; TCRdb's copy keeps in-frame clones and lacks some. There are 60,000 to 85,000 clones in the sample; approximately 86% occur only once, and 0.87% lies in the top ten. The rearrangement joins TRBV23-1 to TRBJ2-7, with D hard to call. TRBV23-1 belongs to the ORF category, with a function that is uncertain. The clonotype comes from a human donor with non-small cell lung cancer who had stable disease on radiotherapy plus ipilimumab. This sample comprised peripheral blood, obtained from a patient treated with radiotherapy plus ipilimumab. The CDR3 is CASSQGQLGSYEQYF. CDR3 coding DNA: TGCGCCAGCAGTCAAGGCCAACTTGGATCCTACGAGCAGTACTTC.